The clone carrying this T cell receptor (beta chain) was seen a handful of times. These data are taken from a study of blood T cell repertoires in COVID-19. Turning to the study itself: The United States, Italy and Spain provided the acute and convalescent COVID-19 samples. Sample material is recorded as cDNA or gDNA derived from T cells, B-cell-depleted T cells, or PBMCs.

The germline CDR1 and CDR2 sequences are SGHRS and YFSETQ. V shed 1 base, J shed 4 bases, and the junction held 6 bases outside the gene matches. This CDR3 comprises 15 residues. Under the authors' procedure: The assay estimated nucleated cells by amplifying reference gene primers. Profiling relied on immunoSEQ multiplex PCR, and the TCRdb table lists in-frame clones only, not all of them. That table is the source of V, J and clone size, and D and trimming were worked out from the DNA. There are some 91,000 clones in the sample; 90% occur only once, and approximately 1.5% lies in the top ten. The chain couples TRBV5-1 to TRBJ2-3; 7 bases agree with TRBD2. The sequenced material came from peripheral blood. The sequence derives from a man aged 55 to 70 with acute or convalescent COVID-19. Written as DNA, the CDR3 is TGCGCCAGCAGCTTGACGGGGGGTAGACCAGATACGCAGTATTTT. Its protein is CASSLTGGRPDTQYF.